The clone carrying this T cell receptor beta chain came up a few times. The sample is drawn from a study of T-cell reconstitution after alpha-beta-depleted transplantation in children. Unique molecular identifiers were built into the TCRbeta library. One entry per CDR3 protein results from TCRdb running MiXCR on the PCR reads. The sample has 490,000 or so distinct CDR3 sequences, under 15% seen once. This receptor was taken from a human donor who donated a stem cell graft to a child with combined immunodeficiency. The specimen was PBMCs from the stem cell graft donor, collected from the stem cell graft.

CDR3 protein: CASSLHPGSSYNEQFF. CDR3 coding DNA: TGTGCCAGCAGTCTCCACCCGGGAAGTTCGTACAATGAGCAGTTCTTC. The chain combines TRBV12-3 or TRBV12-4 with TRBJ2-1; D may be TRBD2 (5 bases). The CDR3 loop spans 16 amino acids. Trimming took off 5 bases at V and 4 bases at J, with 18 bases between the two ends.